Listed below are T cell receptor beta chains from one sample, sequenced in a study of T cell responses to AZD1222 COVID-19 vaccine. The protocol was immunoSEQ multiplex PCR, while the TCRdb copy is restricted to in-frame clones and leaves out a portion. Here the sample spans roughly 100,000 clones, roughly 90% being singletons. The sequenced sample was peripheral blood, obtained on day 0 of AZD1222 vaccination. The receptors were sampled from an adult in good health. CDR3s include the opening cysteine and the closing phenylalanine or tryptophan. The order of the fields is J gene, V gene, clone size, D gene, CDR3 protein, CDR3 DNA. The D gene is left open where the match is weak. Some rows have no size entry. The others give once, few or many, or a class for an expanded clone.

J gene: TRBJ2-7; V gene: TRBV10-3; clone size: few; D gene: -; CDR3 protein: CAIKGSIDEQYF; CDR3 DNA: TGTGCCATCAAGGGGTCCATCGACGAGCAGTACTTC
J gene: TRBJ2-4; V gene: TRBV28; clone size: -; D gene: TRBD2; CDR3 protein: CAAGASGPKNIQYF; CDR3 DNA: TGTGCCGCCGGGGCTAGCGGCCCTAAAAACATTCAGTACTTC
J gene: TRBJ2-7; V gene: TRBV10-2; clone size: -; D gene: -; CDR3 protein: CASHPGGLSYEQYF; CDR3 DNA: TGCGCCAGCCACCCGGGGGGCCTGAGCTACGAGCAGTACTTC
J gene: TRBJ2-3; V gene: TRBV5-1; clone size: -; D gene: TRBD2; CDR3 protein: CASSLEPAGGVTDTQYF; CDR3 DNA: TGCGCCAGCAGCTTGGAGCCCGCGGGAGGGGTCACAGATACGCAGTATTTT
J gene: TRBJ2-1; V gene: TRBV7-2; clone size: -; D gene: TRBD2; CDR3 protein: CASSLALASGRVEQFF; CDR3 DNA: TGTGCCAGCAGCTTAGCTTTGGCTAGCGGGAGGGTTGAGCAGTTCTTC
J gene: TRBJ2-5; V gene: TRBV10-1; clone size: -; D gene: TRBD1; CDR3 protein: CASSEAGTGGQETQYF; CDR3 DNA: TGCGCCAGCAGTGAGGCCGGGACAGGCGGACAAGAGACCCAGTACTTC
J gene: TRBJ1-4; V gene: TRBV3-1/TRBV3-2; clone size: -; D gene: -; CDR3 protein: CASSSGRFRGDEKLFF; CDR3 DNA: TGTGCCAGCAGCTCAGGAAGATTTAGGGGGGATGAAAAACTGTTTTTT
J gene: TRBJ2-3; V gene: TRBV12-3/TRBV12-4; clone size: once; D gene: -; CDR3 protein: CASSLARRDTQYF; CDR3 DNA: TGTGCCAGCAGTTTAGCGAGGCGGGATACGCAGTATTTT
J gene: TRBJ2-7; V gene: TRBV5-1; clone size: -; D gene: -; CDR3 protein: CASSLGRSYEQYF; CDR3 DNA: TGCGCCAGCAGCTTGGGCCGAAGCTACGAGCAGTACTTC
J gene: TRBJ1-3; V gene: TRBV9; clone size: -; D gene: -; CDR3 protein: CASSLSEGSGNTIYF; CDR3 DNA: TGTGCCAGCAGCCTATCCGAGGGCTCTGGAAACACCATATATTTT
J gene: TRBJ2-1; V gene: TRBV6-5; clone size: -; D gene: -; CDR3 protein: CASSPGRPTDEQFF; CDR3 DNA: TGTGCCAGCAGCCCGGGGAGACCTACGGATGAGCAGTTCTTC
J gene: TRBJ1-1; V gene: TRBV18; clone size: -; D gene: -; CDR3 protein: CASSLKSVQGSLNTEAFF; CDR3 DNA: TGTGCCAGCTCCCTTAAGAGTGTCCAGGGGTCCCTGAACACTGAAGCTTTCTTT
J gene: TRBJ1-2; V gene: TRBV24-1; clone size: -; D gene: -; CDR3 protein: CATSSGTPSGYTF; CDR3 DNA: TGTGCCACCAGCTCCGGGACACCGAGTGGCTACACCTTC
J gene: TRBJ1-2; V gene: TRBV6-4; clone size: -; D gene: -; CDR3 protein: CASSDAASGKGYTF; CDR3 DNA: TGTGCCAGCAGTGACGCCGCTTCAGGGAAGGGCTACACCTTC
J gene: TRBJ1-1; V gene: TRBV10-1; clone size: -; D gene: TRBD1; CDR3 protein: CASSESAGGETEAFF; CDR3 DNA: TGCGCCAGCAGTGAGTCGGCAGGGGGCGAGACTGAAGCTTTCTTT
J gene: TRBJ1-3; V gene: TRBV28; clone size: -; D gene: TRBD1; CDR3 protein: CASSAPSGTGPGNTIYF; CDR3 DNA: TGTGCCAGCAGTGCGCCCTCCGGGACAGGCCCTGGAAACACCATATATTTT
J gene: TRBJ2-7; V gene: TRBV18; clone size: -; D gene: -; CDR3 protein: CASSLGTTYEQYF; CDR3 DNA: TGTGCCAGCTCACTTGGGACAACCTACGAGCAGTACTTC
J gene: TRBJ1-4; V gene: TRBV28; clone size: -; D gene: -; CDR3 protein: CASRPSRQLRLFF; CDR3 DNA: TGTGCCAGCAGGCCGTCGCGCCAACTCCGGCTGTTTTTT
J gene: TRBJ2-2; V gene: TRBV19; clone size: -; D gene: -; CDR3 protein: CASSWASITGELFF; CDR3 DNA: TGTGCCAGTAGTTGGGCAAGTATCACCGGGGAGCTGTTTTTT
J gene: TRBJ1-3; V gene: TRBV6-5; clone size: -; D gene: TRBD1; CDR3 protein: CASSLGGWRNTIYF; CDR3 DNA: TGTGCCAGCAGCCTAGGGGGCTGGCGAAACACCATATATTTT